The clone carrying this TCR beta chain was picked up a small number of times. What it binds is unknown. PCR used 60 Vbeta primers and 13 Jbeta primers. Some clones are missing from TCRdb's copy, which holds only in-frame ones; the method was immunoSEQ multiplex PCR. The data contain around 190,000 clones, around 86% of them seen just once; the ten biggest clones take up 1.5% to 2%. Germline V gene lookup returns CDR1 SGHRS and CDR2 YFSETQ. The CDR3 sequence is 15 residues long. Trimming at V came to 4 bases and at J to 5 bases, leaving 7 bases not matched to a gene. These data are taken from a study of cytomegalovirus exposure and HLA in healthy donors. Study-level points and caveats: CMV serostatus was the only immune exposure information that was available. The productive fraction for most TCR beta V segments was about 87% or about 30% in an earlier analysis.

This chain joins TRBV5-1 and TRBJ2-7; 12 positions match TRBD2. This clonotype was obtained from a woman aged 18-29 years in good health and CMV-seronegative. Source material: PBMCs. DNA for the CDR3: TGCGCCAGCAGCCAAGAGACTAGCGGGAGCGACGAGCAGTACTTC. Translating it yields CASSQETSGSDEQYF.